The 18 T cell receptor beta chains given below trace back to one sample, sequenced in a study of T-cell reconstitution after alpha-beta-depleted transplantation in children. Unique molecular identifiers were incorporated into the prepared TCRbeta library. TCRdb recomputed calls from the PCR reads with MiXCR, one row per CDR3 protein. The table records 600,000 to 800,000 distinct CDR3 sequences, around 13% of them present only once. The sample consisted of PBMCs, taken before TCRalphabeta/CD19-depleted stem cell transplant. The receptors come from a girl aged 2-9 years with congenital amegakaryocytic thrombocytopenia, due to receive a stem cell transplant.

There are many counts of this clonotype. The V gene is TRBV5-6, the J gene TRBJ2-5, with no clear D. The CDR3 is made up of 12 amino acids. The V and J ends lost 3 bases and 2 bases respectively, with 5 bases between them. Germline CDR1 reads SGHDT; CDR2 reads YYEEEE. The CDR3 nucleotides read TGTGCCAGCAGCTGGTATCAAGAGACCCAGTACTTC. This codes for CASSWYQETQYF.

This sequence joins TRBV10-2 and TRBJ2-1; 14 bases match TRBD2. The CDR3 sequence is 16 residues long. Germline V CDR1 and CDR2: WSHSY, SAAADI. Unmatched junction bases numbered 2, after V lost 6 bases and J lost 1 base. CDR3 protein: CASRGLAGDSYNEQFF. The DNA of the CDR3 is TGCGCCAGCAGGGGACTAGCGGGAGATTCCTACAATGAGCAGTTCTTC.

Worth noting for this clonotype: One end of the junction varies from germline; a read error may be responsible. The chain recombines TRBV5-8 with TRBJ2-7, with 8 bases matching TRBD2. The germline CDR1 and CDR2 sequences are SGHTS and YDEGEE. The CDR3 consists of 17 residues. The CDR3 bases are TGTGCCATCAGCCATGGACAGTCCAACGGGGGGGTTTACGAGCAGTACTTC. Its translation is CAISHGQSNGGVYEQYF.

This clonotype was seen many times. The chain uses TRBV20-1 and TRBJ2-1, with no clear D. The ends were cut back, 0 bases at V and 4 bases at J, with 10 bases in the middle. In germline, CDR1 is DFQATT, CDR2 SNEGSKA (reference sequence). The CDR3 covers 14 residues. CDR3 nucleotides: TGCAGTGCTAGAGATCCGACCTATTACAATGAGCAGTTCTTC. Translating it yields CSARDPTYYNEQFF.

This clonotype showed up just a few times. The chain links TRBV4-2 to TRBJ1-4; 12 bases are a match to TRBD1. V shed 5 bases and J 8 bases; nucleotides not matched to a gene: 9. CDR1 is LGHNA, CDR2 YNFKEQ, per germline. CDR3 length: 16 amino acids. The CDR3 loop reads CASSNRGTGGWEKLFF. DNA of the CDR3: TGTGCCAGCAGCAACCGAGGGACAGGGGGCTGGGAAAAACTGTTTTTT.

This clonotype has a handful of counts. This chain joins TRBV20-1 and TRBJ2-5; a weak D match, TRBD2 (5 bases). This CDR3 is 12 amino acids long. In germline, CDR1 is DFQATT, CDR2 SNEGSKA (reference sequence). The CDR3, as DNA: TGCGGAGGCCTCCGGGATCGGGAGACCCAGTACTTC. Encoded protein: CGGLRDRETQYF.

This clonotype showed up just a few times. CDR3: CASSSGLAGRYEQYF. The DNA of the CDR3 is TGCGCCAGCAGCTCGGGACTAGCGGGCAGATACGAGCAGTACTTC. The V gene is TRBV5-1, the J gene TRBJ2-7, with 12 nucleotides matching TRBD2. With V trimmed by 3 bases and J by 4 bases, 5 bases remained unmatched. The CDR3 is made up of 15 amino acids. Looked up from germline, CDR1 is SGHRS and CDR2 is YFSETQ.

This clonotype was counted a few times. This sequence joins TRBV19 and TRBJ2-1; 9 nucleotides align to TRBD2. Per germline, CDR1 LNHDA and CDR2 SQIVND (reference sequence). This CDR3 region has 16 residues. The junction had 15 bases not matched to a gene; V was cut back by 7 bases and J by 8 bases. This chain's CDR3 is CASTYQAGGPGDEQFF. The CDR3 bases are TGTGCCAGTACTTATCAGGCGGGAGGGCCTGGGGATGAGCAGTTCTTC.

V and J are TRBV12-3 or TRBV12-4 and TRBJ1-4; D uncertain. Trimming left V 4 bases short and J 10 bases short, with 19 bases between. The CDR3 extends over 15 amino acids. The CDR3 loop reads CASSSSGPVVGKLFF. The DNA for the CDR3 is TGTGCCAGCAGTTCCTCTGGGCCCGTGGTCGGAAAACTGTTTTTT.

The CDR3 nucleotides are TGCAGTGCTAGAGCGTGGAGAATGGAGACCCAGTACTTC. Translating gives CSARAWRMETQYF. The rearrangement uses TRBV20-1 and TRBJ2-5, with no clear D. Germline assignment: CDR1 DFQATT and CDR2 SNEGSKA (reference sequence). V was shortened by 1 base and J by 5 bases, with 11 bases between the two germline ends. The CDR3 is made up of 13 amino acids.

This clonotype appeared a few times. CDR3 sequence reads: CSASREGPYNEQFF. In DNA, the CDR3 is TGCAGTGCTTCACGGGAGGGCCCCTACAATGAGCAGTTCTTC. The J gene is TRBJ2-1, the V gene TRBV20-1; 8 bases fit TRBD2. The germline V gene encodes CDR1 DFQATT and CDR2 SNEGSKA (reference sequence). The CDR3 totals 14 residues. J lost 2 bases, V lost 5 bases, and 5 bases had no gene match.

On this clonotype: A much larger clone lies a single base off, so this may be a read error. Since no conserved phenylalanine or tryptophan closes the CDR3, a read error is the likely cause. The V and J genes are TRBV7-2 and TRBJ2-7, with D uncertain. The V gene's germline CDR1 is SGHTA and CDR2 FQGNSA. The CDR3 runs 13 residues. V was cut by 7 bases and J by 1 base, with 11 bases left in between. Here the CDR3 reads CASTSWGSYEQYY. In nucleotides, the CDR3 is TGTGCCAGCACCTCCTGGGGTTCCTACGAGCAGTACTAC.

There are many counts of this clonotype. The J gene is TRBJ1-6, the V gene TRBV12-3 or TRBV12-4; D is unclear. The CDR3 length is 17 residues. Trimming shortened V by 5 bases and J by 4 bases, and 18 bases separated the two germline ends. The CDR3, as DNA: TGTGCCAGCAGTCCCGTCGTCCGACACCTGTATAATTCACCCCTCCACTTT. It yields the protein CASSPVVRHLYNSPLHF.

This clonotype was found many times. The chain links TRBV20-1 to TRBJ2-7; tentatively, D is TRBD2 (5 bases). The CDR3 has 13 residues. V lost 4 bases to trimming and J lost 3 bases, with 13 bases between them. Germline lookup yields CDR1 DFQATT and CDR2 SNEGSKA (reference sequence). CDR3 amino acids: CSATPSGSYEQYF. Here the CDR3 DNA reads TGCAGTGCTACCCCCTCGGGGAGCTACGAGCAGTACTTC.

A few counts support this clonotype. The chain uses TRBV7-9 and TRBJ2-1; TRBD2 matches 7 bases. The junction had 7 bases not matched to a gene; V was cut back by 4 bases and J by 7 bases. The CDR3 totals 14 residues. Germline V gives CDR1 SEHNR, CDR2 FQNEAQ (reference sequence). This CDR3 is CASSWGTTINEQFF. In nucleotides, the CDR3 is TGTGCCAGCAGCTGGGGGACTACCATAAATGAGCAGTTCTTC.

This clonotype was seen ten or more times. V is TRBV6-1 and J is TRBJ2-1; 14 nucleotides line up with TRBD2. Germline V gene lookup returns CDR1 MNHNS and CDR2 SASEGT. Trimming cost V 7 bases and J 5 bases; bases outside gene matches: 4. The CDR3 has 15 residues. The DNA of the CDR3 is TGTGCCAGCAAGTCGGGACTAGCGGGAGACAATGAGCAGTTCTTC. This sequence encodes CASKSGLAGDNEQFF.

The chain is built from TRBV12-3 or TRBV12-4 and TRBJ2-5; 8 bases are shared with TRBD2. Losses at the gene ends were 4 bases for V and 0 bases for J; bases not matched to a gene: 4. The CDR3 totals 15 residues. CDR3 in DNA: TGTGCCAGCAGTTACGCGGGAGGCCACCAAGAGACCCAGTACTTC. Translated: CASSYAGGHQETQYF.

The chain recombines TRBV15 with TRBJ2-3; D not resolved. There are 12 residues in the CDR3. The V end was cut by 3 bases, the J end by 4 bases, with 5 bases between. Per the germline V gene, CDR1 is LNHNV and CDR2 is YYDKDF (reference sequence). CDR3 sequence (DNA): TGTGCCACCAGCAGTGGGCCAGATACGCAGTATTTT. It translates to CATSSGPDTQYF.